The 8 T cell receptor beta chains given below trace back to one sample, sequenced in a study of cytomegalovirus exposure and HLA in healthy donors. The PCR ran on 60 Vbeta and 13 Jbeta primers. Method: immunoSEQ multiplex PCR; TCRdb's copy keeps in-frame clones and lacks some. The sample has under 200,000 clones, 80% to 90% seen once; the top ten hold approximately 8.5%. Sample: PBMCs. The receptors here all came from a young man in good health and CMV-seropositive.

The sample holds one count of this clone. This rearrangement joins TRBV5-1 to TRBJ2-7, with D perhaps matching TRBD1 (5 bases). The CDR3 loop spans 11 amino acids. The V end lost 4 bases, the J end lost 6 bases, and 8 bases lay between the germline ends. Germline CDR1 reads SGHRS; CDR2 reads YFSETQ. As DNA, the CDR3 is TGCGCCAGCAGCCCAGGGTCCGAGCAGTACTTC. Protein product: CASSPGSEQYF.

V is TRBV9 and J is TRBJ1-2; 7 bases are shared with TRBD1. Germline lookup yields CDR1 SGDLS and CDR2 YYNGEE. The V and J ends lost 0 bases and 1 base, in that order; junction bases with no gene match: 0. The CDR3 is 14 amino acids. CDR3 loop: CASSVGDSNYGYTF. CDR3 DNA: TGTGCCAGCAGCGTAGGGGACAGTAACTATGGCTACACCTTC.

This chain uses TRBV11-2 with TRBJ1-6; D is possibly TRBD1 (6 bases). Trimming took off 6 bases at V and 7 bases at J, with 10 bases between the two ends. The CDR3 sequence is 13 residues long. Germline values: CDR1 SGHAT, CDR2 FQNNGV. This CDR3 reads CASRRTGNSPLHF. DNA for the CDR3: TGTGCCAGCAGGCGTACAGGGAATTCACCCCTCCACTTT.

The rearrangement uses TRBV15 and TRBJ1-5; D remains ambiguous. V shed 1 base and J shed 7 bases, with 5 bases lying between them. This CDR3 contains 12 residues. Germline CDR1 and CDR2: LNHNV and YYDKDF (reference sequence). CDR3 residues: CATSRGEQPQHF. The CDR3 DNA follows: TGTGCCACCAGCAGAGGAGAACAGCCCCAGCATTTT.

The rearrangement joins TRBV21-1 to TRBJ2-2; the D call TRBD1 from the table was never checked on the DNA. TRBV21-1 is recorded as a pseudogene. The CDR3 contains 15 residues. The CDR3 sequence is CASSGGQGDTGELFF. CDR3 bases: TGTGCCAGCAGCGGGGGACAGGGTGACACCGGGGAGCTGTTTTTT.

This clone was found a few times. The CDR3 coding sequence is TGTGCCAGCAGCCGCGGCCCCGGGGAGCTGTTTTTT. Amino acid sequence: CASSRGPGELFF. The gene calls are TRBV7-9 and TRBJ2-2; D is undetermined. Germline-derived CDR1 and CDR2 are SEHNR and FQNEAQ (reference sequence). V was cut by 5 bases and J by 6 bases, with 7 bases left in between. CDR3 length: 12 amino acids.

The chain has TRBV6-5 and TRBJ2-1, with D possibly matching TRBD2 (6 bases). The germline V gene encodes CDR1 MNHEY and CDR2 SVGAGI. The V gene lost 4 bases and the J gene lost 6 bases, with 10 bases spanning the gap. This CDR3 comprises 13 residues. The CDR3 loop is CASSSGTSNEQFF. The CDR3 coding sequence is TGTGCCAGCAGTTCCGGGACTTCCAATGAGCAGTTCTTC.

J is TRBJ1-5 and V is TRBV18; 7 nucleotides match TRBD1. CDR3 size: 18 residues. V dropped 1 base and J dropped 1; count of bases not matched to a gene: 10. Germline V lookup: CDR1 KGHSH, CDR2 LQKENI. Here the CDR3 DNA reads TGTGCCAGCTCACCACAGGGGGCGCGGGGTGGGAGCAATCAGCCCCAGCATTTT. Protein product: CASSPQGARGGSNQPQHF.